Below, 18 T cell receptor beta chains from the same sample are listed, as sequenced in a study of cytomegalovirus exposure and HLA in healthy donors. The study ran its PCR with 60 Vbeta and 13 Jbeta primers. Only in-frame clones appear in the TCRdb table, and some are missing; sequencing was by immunoSEQ multiplex PCR. The table lists about 160,000 clones, around three quarters of them singletons. The sample taken for sequencing was PBMCs. The receptors shown here come from a man aged 45-60 years in good health and CMV-seropositive.

This chain joins TRBV4-3 and TRBJ2-2; D possibly corresponds to TRBD1 (5 bases). V was pared by 1 base and J by 4 bases, with 10 bases between. CDR1 and CDR2 from the germline V gene are LGHNA and YSLEER. The CDR3 contains 15 residues. The CDR3 sequence is CASSQGTRRTGELFF. The DNA of the CDR3 is TGCGCCAGCAGCCAAGGGACACGGCGCACCGGGGAGCTGTTTTTT.

The rearrangement joins TRBV4-3 to TRBJ2-3, with TRBD2 identical over 9 bases. Germline V CDR1 and CDR2: LGHNA, YSLEER. The CDR3 has 18 residues. V shed 1 base and J 2 bases; nucleotides not matched to a gene: 10. The CDR3 sequence: CASSQAAASGAYTDTQYF. The CDR3 nucleotides read TGCGCCAGCAGCCAAGCCGCCGCTAGCGGGGCCTACACAGATACGCAGTATTTT.

The chain uses TRBV6-6 and TRBJ1-1; maybe TRBD1 (6 bases). The V and J ends lost 2 bases and 4 bases respectively, with 8 bases between them. CDR1 is MNHNY and CDR2 is SVGAGI in the germline V gene (reference sequence). The CDR3 spans 13 residues. The CDR3 nucleotides are TGTGCCAGCAGTTACGACAGGCCCACTGAAGCTTTCTTT. Translation gives CASSYDRPTEAFF.

The V gene is TRBV4-2, the J gene TRBJ2-1; 12 bases are a match to TRBD2. The CDR3 is 17 residues long. V lost 4 bases and J lost 2; bases outside the gene matches: 6. From germline, CDR1 is LGHNA and CDR2 YNFKEQ. This chain's CDR3 is CASSRTSGVVTYNEQFF. CDR3 in DNA: TGTGCCAGCAGCCGGACTAGCGGGGTAGTTACCTACAATGAGCAGTTCTTC.

The chain joins TRBV10-2 to TRBJ2-7, with 12 bases lining up with TRBD2. Germline V gene lookup returns CDR1 WSHSY and CDR2 SAAADI. The V segment lost 5 bases and the J segment 0 bases; nucleotides outside the gene matches: 2. This CDR3 has 15 residues. CDR3 sequence reads: CASSRLAGVSYEQYF. CDR3 DNA: TGCGCCAGCAGTAGACTAGCGGGGGTCTCCTACGAGCAGTACTTC.

This chain connects TRBV6-6 to TRBJ2-2; 7 bases match TRBD1. Germline CDR1 MNHNY, CDR2 SVGAGI (reference sequence). The CDR3 loop spans 14 amino acids. Trimming removed 0 bases from V and 6 bases from J; junction bases left unmatched: 1. Here the CDR3 reads CASSYSQGSGELFF. The CDR3 DNA sequence: TGTGCCAGCAGTTACTCACAGGGGTCCGGGGAGCTGTTTTTT.

V usage is TRBV5-5 and J usage is TRBJ1-5; 8 positions match TRBD1. The CDR3 totals 18 residues. The germline gives CDR1 SGHKS, CDR2 YYEKEE (reference sequence). After removal of 0 bases from V and 1 base from J, the junction contained 9 bases not matched to a gene. The CDR3 here is CASSLGTGYSDSNQPQHF. The CDR3, as DNA: TGTGCCAGCAGCTTGGGGACAGGGTATTCAGACAGCAATCAGCCCCAGCATTTT.

The chain carries TRBV2 and TRBJ1-1, with D possibly TRBD1 on 5 matching bases. The germline V and J ends were trimmed by 9 bases and 6 bases, with 8 bases remaining between them. The CDR3 runs to 10 residues. Germline CDR1 SNHLY, CDR2 FYNNEI. CDR3 amino acids: CARGAPEAFF. The DNA of the CDR3 is TGTGCCAGAGGGGCCCCTGAAGCTTTCTTT.

J is TRBJ2-2 and V is TRBV7-3, with a tentative D call TRBD1 (5 bases). Per germline, CDR1 SGHTA and CDR2 FQGTGA. Trimming pared 7 bases from V and 3 bases from J, leaving 12 bases between. This CDR3 region has 14 residues. CDR3 amino acids: CASTTTGDTGELFF. For the CDR3, the DNA is TGTGCCAGCACCACCACAGGAGACACCGGGGAGCTGTTTTTT.

The gene calls are TRBV7-8 and TRBJ1-2; D perhaps matches TRBD1 (5 bases). The germline CDR1 and CDR2 sequences are SGHVS and FQNEAQ. Deletions cut 5 bases from V and 4 bases from J, with 20 bases between. The CDR3 length is 16 residues. The CDR3: CASSAYRVRDAYGYTF. DNA for the CDR3: TGTGCCAGCAGCGCTTATAGGGTCAGGGATGCCTATGGCTACACCTTC.

A few counts support this clone. The rearrangement links TRBV15 to TRBJ2-3; TRBD2 matches at 12 bases. The CDR3 sequence is 15 residues long. Germline lookup yields CDR1 LNHNV and CDR2 YYDKDF (reference sequence). Unmatched junction bases numbered 4, after V lost 4 bases and J lost 5 bases. CDR3 in amino acids: CATSKASGGVDTQYF. The CDR3 bases are TGTGCCACCAGCAAAGCTAGCGGGGGGGTAGATACGCAGTATTTT.

The V gene is TRBV15, the J gene TRBJ2-2; D unclear. CDR1 and CDR2 from the germline V gene are LNHNV and YYDKDF (reference sequence). With 0 bases removed from V and 8 bases from J, the gap between germline ends came to 7 bases. This CDR3 has 13 residues. The CDR3 DNA reads TGTGCCACCAGCAGAGATCACAGTGGGGAGCTGTTTTTT. Protein: CATSRDHSGELFF.

The chain links TRBV18 to TRBJ2-3, with TRBD2 as a possible D gene (6 bases). Trimming pared 3 bases from V and 1 base from J, leaving 11 bases between. The CDR3 runs 15 residues. The germline gives CDR1 KGHSH, CDR2 LQKENI. CDR3 sequence: CASSPTGGGTDTQYF. In nucleotides, the CDR3 is TGTGCCAGCTCACCGACTGGCGGGGGCACAGATACGCAGTATTTT.

This clone came up once. The CDR3 loop is CASSPERTGSMYEQYF. The DNA for the CDR3 is TGCGCCAGCAGCCCCGAACGGACAGGGAGTATGTACGAGCAGTACTTC. The chain has TRBV5-1 and TRBJ2-7; TRBD1 matches at 8 bases. Germline CDR1 and CDR2: SGHRS and YFSETQ. The V segment lost 4 bases and the J segment 4 bases; nucleotides outside the gene matches: 13. The length of the CDR3 is 16 residues.

J is TRBJ1-5 and V is TRBV10-3, with 7 bases aligning to TRBD1. J was trimmed by 6 bases and V by 2 bases; bases with no gene match: 7. Germline CDR1 is ENHRY and CDR2 is SYGVKD. The CDR3 loop spans 15 amino acids. CDR3 sequence (DNA): TGTGCCATCAGTGAGACAGGGGAAGACAGTCAGCCCCAGCATTTT. Its translation is CAISETGEDSQPQHF.

The gene calls are TRBV7-8 and TRBJ2-1; 8 bases fit TRBD2. With 5 bases clipped from V and 1 base from J, the junction kept 7 bases outside the gene matches. The CDR3 runs to 16 residues. Germline V gives CDR1 SGHVS, CDR2 FQNEAQ. The CDR3 reads CASSEDSGESYNEQFF. The CDR3 coding sequence is TGTGCCAGCAGCGAGGATAGCGGGGAGTCCTACAATGAGCAGTTCTTC.

The chain joins TRBV2 to TRBJ1-6; TRBD1 might be the D (6 bases). V was clipped by 4 bases and J by 6 bases, with 22 bases between them. CDR1 is SNHLY, CDR2 FYNNEI, per germline. This CDR3 has 18 residues. CDR3 nucleotide sequence: TGTGCCAGCAGTGTCCCCCGGGCACTGACAGGCCGTAATTCACCCCTCCACTTT. This codes for CASSVPRALTGRNSPLHF.

The chain uses TRBV9 and TRBJ2-2; tentative D call: TRBD1 (5 bases). CDR3 length: 15 residues. V dropped 2 bases and J dropped 1 base, with 9 bases sitting between them. Per germline, CDR1 SGDLS and CDR2 YYNGEE. The CDR3, as DNA: TGTGCCAGCAGCGTTGGACAAAGGAACACCGGGGAGCTGTTTTTT. Translation gives CASSVGQRNTGELFF.